These T cell receptor beta chains were read from a single sample in a study of technical replicates of blood from a few donors. TCRdb's copy holds only in-frame clones and misses some; the assay was immunoSEQ multiplex PCR. The table shows 78,000 or so clones, with 91% occurring only once. Input material: T cells isolated from PBMCs. The receptors here all came from a human donor in good health. Some clones in this sample may be carry-over from other donors' samples. Each CDR3 is given with its conserved first and last residue. The order of the fields is CDR3 DNA, CDR3 protein, clone size, D gene, V gene, J gene. D genes are given only for firm matches. A clone size is listed for some rows: how often the clone was seen (once, few, many), or a class if it is expanded.

TGCAGCGTGATACTAGCGGGCATAGGGGAGACCCAGTACTTC	CSVILAGIGETQYF	once	TRBD2	TRBV29-1	TRBJ2-5
TGTGCCAGCAGACAGACAGAACTGAACACTGAAGCTTTCTTT	CASRQTELNTEAFF	NA	NA	TRBV6-5	TRBJ1-1
TGTGCCAGCAGCTTAGACGGGAGCTCCTACGAGCAGTACTTC	CASSLDGSSYEQYF	NA	NA	TRBV7-3	TRBJ2-7
TGTGCCAGCTCCCAATCTTTAAGCCGGGGGAACACTGAAGCTTTCTTT	CASSQSLSRGNTEAFF	NA	NA	TRBV7-6	TRBJ1-1
TGTGCCAGCAGTTGGGACAGTCAGAACGAGCAGTACTTC	CASSWDSQNEQYF	NA	TRBD1	TRBV27	TRBJ2-7
TGTGCCAGCAGCCCAGGTCCCGGAAACACCATATATTTT	CASSPGPGNTIYF	NA	NA	TRBV9	TRBJ1-3
TGTGCCAGCAGCCCGGGACAGGGTATTAACATTCAGTACTTC	CASSPGQGINIQYF	NA	TRBD1	TRBV11-2	TRBJ2-4
TGTGCCAGCAGTGAAAAACGACTAGCGAACTGGGGGAATGAGCAGTTCTTC	CASSEKRLANWGNEQFF	NA	TRBD2	TRBV6-1	TRBJ2-1
TGTGCCGGCGGGGGACTCGTTGAAGCTTTCTTT	CAGGGLVEAFF	NA	NA	TRBV6-1	TRBJ1-1
TGTGCCAGCAGCTCCCCGGACAGGGACGGAGATCAGCCCCAGCATTTT	CASSSPDRDGDQPQHF	NA	TRBD1	TRBV7-9	TRBJ1-5
TGTGCCAGCAGCTTCGGGGACAGGGCGGCAAATACGCAGTATTTT	CASSFGDRAANTQYF	NA	TRBD1	TRBV13	TRBJ2-3
TGTGCCAGCAGCGTAGCAAGGACAGACACCGGGGAGCTGTTTTTT	CASSVARTDTGELFF	NA	NA	TRBV9	TRBJ2-2
TGTGCCAGTAGTGAGTCAGGGCTGCAGGGTCAGCCCCAGCATTTT	CASSESGLQGQPQHF	few	NA	TRBV19	TRBJ1-5
TGTGCCAGCAGTTTTAGCGATTTCTACGAGCAGTACTTC	CASSFSDFYEQYF	NA	NA	TRBV28	TRBJ2-7
TGCAGCGTTAGGGGGGGACTAGCGGGGGTTGACGAGCAGTACTTC	CSVRGGLAGVDEQYF	NA	TRBD2	TRBV29-1	TRBJ2-7
TGTGCCAGCAGTTACAGCGGAAATAGAGAAGCTTTCTTT	CASSYSGNREAFF	NA	NA	TRBV28	TRBJ1-1
TGTGCCAGCAGATCATCCGGACGAGGGATGCGAGAGACCCAGTACTTC	CASRSSGRGMRETQYF	NA	NA	TRBV28	TRBJ2-5
TGCGCCAGCAGCGTCGGACAGTACAATGAGCAGTTCTTC	CASSVGQYNEQFF	NA	NA	TRBV5-1	TRBJ2-1
TGTGCCAGCAGCTCCGTCCAGACCCAGTACTTC	CASSSVQTQYF	NA	NA	TRBV7-2	TRBJ2-5
TGCGCCAGCAGCCAAACCGGGACTAGCGGGAGGGAACAAGAGACCCAGTACTTC	CASSQTGTSGREQETQYF	NA	TRBD2	TRBV4-1	TRBJ2-5
TGTGCCTGCTCGACGGGGGGCAATCAGCCCCAGCATTTT	CACSTGGNQPQHF	NA	NA	TRBV30	TRBJ1-5
TGTGCCAGTAGTAATGGCAGGTCGAACACTGAAGCTTTCTTT	CASSNGRSNTEAFF	NA	NA	TRBV19	TRBJ1-1
TGTGCCAGCAGTCAATCAAGTCAGAACTACGAGCAGTACTTC	CASSQSSQNYEQYF	NA	NA	TRBV6-6	TRBJ2-7
TGCAGTGCCAAAATTCGGGGGGAGCAGTACTTC	CSAKIRGEQYF	NA	NA	TRBV20-1	TRBJ2-7
TGTGCCAGCAGGAAGGGACAGGGTAACACTGAAGCTTTCTTT	CASRKGQGNTEAFF	once	TRBD1	TRBV6-1	TRBJ1-1
TGTGCCAGCAGCTTAGAAAAAGCGGGGACCGGGGAGCTGTTTTTT	CASSLEKAGTGELFF	once	TRBD2	TRBV7-9	TRBJ2-2
TGCGCCAGCAGTGATACCTGGCCCTACGAGCAGTACTTC	CASSDTWPYEQYF	NA	NA	TRBV10-1	TRBJ2-7
TGTGCCAGCAGCTTACAATTAACTAGCACAGATACGCAGTATTTT	CASSLQLTSTDTQYF	NA	NA	TRBV7-3	TRBJ2-3
TGTGCCAGCAGCTTAGAGGCAGGGGGCACTGAAGCTTTCTTT	CASSLEAGGTEAFF	NA	TRBD1	TRBV7-3	TRBJ1-1
TGTACCAGCAGTCGAACCGGGACAGGGGGAATTTACGAGCAGTACTTC	CTSSRTGTGGIYEQYF	NA	TRBD1	TRBV28	TRBJ2-7
TGCGCCAGCAGCCTAGTTGCGGCGGGCTCGAACACCGGGGAGCTGTTTTTT	CASSLVAAGSNTGELFF	NA	NA	TRBV4-1	TRBJ2-2
TGTGCCAGCAGCTCTGGACTAGCGGGATATAACAATGAGCAGTTCTTC	CASSSGLAGYNNEQFF	NA	TRBD2	TRBV5-4	TRBJ2-1
TGTGCCAGCAGCCCTAATAGCCTTTTTCTCCGCTCCTACAATGAGCAGTTCTTC	CASSPNSLFLRSYNEQFF	NA	NA	TRBV28	TRBJ2-1
TGTGCTAGTGGTCGCGGGACAGCCCAAGAGACCCAGTACTTC	CASGRGTAQETQYF	NA	NA	TRBV12-5	TRBJ2-5
TGTGCCAGCAGTGAAGAGGGCGGCACCGGGGAGCTGTTTTTT	CASSEEGGTGELFF	NA	NA	TRBV6-4	TRBJ2-2
TGTGCCAGCAGTGGGCTCGACAGAGATCAGCCCCAGCATTTT	CASSGLDRDQPQHF	NA	NA	TRBV6-1	TRBJ1-5
TGTGCCATCAGTGATATAGGACAGATGAACACCGGGGAGCTGTTTTTT	CAISDIGQMNTGELFF	NA	NA	TRBV10-3	TRBJ2-2
TGTGCCAGCAGCTTCACAACCTACGAGCAGTACTTC	CASSFTTYEQYF	NA	NA	TRBV7-9	TRBJ2-7
TGTGCCAGCAGCCCGCTGTGGGGCACCTACGAGCAGTACTTC	CASSPLWGTYEQYF	NA	NA	TRBV7-2	TRBJ2-7
TGTGCCAGCAGTAGCGCAGGGGGCTACGAGCAGTACTTC	CASSSAGGYEQYF	NA	TRBD1	TRBV27	TRBJ2-7
TGTGCCACCAGCAGAGATAGTGTAAATGAGCAGTTCTTC	CATSRDSVNEQFF	once	NA	TRBV15	TRBJ2-1
TGTGCCAGCAGCTTAGAAGCGGGAGGACTCTCTCCGTACTTC	CASSLEAGGLSPYF	once	TRBD2	TRBV7-9	TRBJ2-7